The source of this T cell receptor (beta chain) is a study of CD8+CD57+ T cells in acquired aplastic anemia. Study-wide background: The DNA of sorted CD4+ and CD8+ cells averaged around 3 ug.

This clonotype was observed a few times. The antigen is undetermined. TCR beta VDJ and CDR3 were profiled, and genomic DNA was the template. One entry per CDR3 protein, called by TCRdb with MiXCR from the reads. The sample records around 430,000 distinct CDR3 sequences, less than 35% being singletons. Study observations and caveats: Between patients and controls, approximately 29 CD8+ CDR3 sequences were found in common.

An expansion of CD8+CD57+ cells by flow cytometry had been shown in patients chosen for sequencing. This sequence was found in a human donor with aplastic anemia. The sequenced material came from sorted CD4+, CD8+, or CD8+CD57+ T cells (not recorded which) from PBMCs.

The CDR3 coding sequence is TGTGCCAGCAGCAAGCAAGGACAGGATATCTCCTACGAGCAGTACTTC. It yields the protein CASSKQGQDISYEQYF. The chain joins TRBV6-1 to TRBJ2-7, with 7 bases identical to TRBD1. Germline CDR1 is MNHNS and CDR2 is SASEGT. The CDR3 has 16 residues. V was pared by 6 bases and J by 0 bases, with 11 bases of the junction left unmatched.